These 29 T cell receptor beta chains were sequenced from one sample in a study of blood T cell repertoires in COVID-19. Libraries were prepared by immunoSEQ multiplex PCR; TCRdb keeps only in-frame clonotypes and omits some of them. The sample has some 190,000 clones; roughly 80% are singletons. Sequenced sample: PBMCs or T cells enriched from blood (not recorded which). These TCRs come from a man aged 55-75 years who had been exposed to COVID-19.

The chain couples TRBV10-3 to TRBJ1-3; D is unresolved. Trimming took 3 bases from V and 11 from J, leaving 11 bases between them. The CDR3 length is 12 residues. The germline V gene has CDR1 ENHRY and CDR2 SYGVKD. The CDR3 bases are TGTGCCATCAGTGACAACAGTCGGTCCATATATTTT. It encodes CAISDNSRSIYF.

This clone was recorded at least ten times. The chain is built from TRBV4-1 and TRBJ2-1, with 10 bases matching TRBD2. This CDR3 contains 16 residues. Germline CDR1 reads MGHRA; CDR2 reads YSYEKL. J was trimmed by 6 bases and V by 1 base; bases with no gene match: 6. This chain's CDR3 is CASSQALAGVGNEQFF. CDR3 nucleotides: TGCGCCAGCAGCCAAGCCCTAGCGGGAGTTGGCAATGAGCAGTTCTTC.

The chain carries TRBV28 and TRBJ1-2; no clear D gene. The germline V gene has CDR1 MDHEN and CDR2 SYDVKM. CDR3 length equals 12 residues. V lost 2 bases, J lost 4 bases, and 5 bases lay in between. The CDR3, as DNA: TGTGCCAGCAGTTTACGGTTCTATGGCTACACCTTC. Protein: CASSLRFYGYTF.

This chain connects TRBV5-5 to TRBJ2-5, with D perhaps TRBD2 (6 bases). Germline values: CDR1 SGHKS, CDR2 YYEKEE (reference sequence). V lost 0 bases to trimming and J lost 4 bases, with 10 bases between them. This CDR3 is built from 14 residues. The CDR3 DNA follows: TGTGCCAGCAGCTTGGGGGGAGGAGGAGAGACCCAGTACTTC. It yields the protein CASSLGGGGETQYF.

This clone was seen many times. The CDR3 region has the DNA TGTGCCAGCAGTTATCACGTCGTCGGGGGGACCTACGAGCAGTACTTC. Its protein product is CASSYHVVGGTYEQYF. The chain recombines TRBV6-5 with TRBJ2-7; 7 positions agree with TRBD2. Trimming took 3 bases from V and 2 from J; bases not matched to a gene: 10. The germline gives CDR1 MNHEY, CDR2 SVGAGI. The CDR3 is made up of 16 amino acids.

The chain uses TRBV11-3 and TRBJ2-7, with 13 positions matching TRBD2. Germline assignment: CDR1 SGHNT and CDR2 YENEEA. The junction had 6 bases not matched to a gene; V was cut back by 1 base and J by 3 bases. The CDR3 sequence is 17 residues long. CDR3 sequence reads: CASSLVRTSGSIYEQYF. The CDR3 DNA sequence: TGTGCCAGCAGCTTAGTAAGGACTAGCGGGAGTATCTACGAGCAGTACTTC.

This clone was detected a few times. The chain is built from TRBV15 and TRBJ2-7; possible D gene TRBD1, 8 bases. The ends were cut back, 2 bases at V and 1 base at J, with 12 bases in the middle. The CDR3 covers 15 residues. The germline V gene has CDR1 LNHNV and CDR2 YYDKDF (reference sequence). This CDR3 reads CATSRYRGGSYEQYF. The CDR3 region has the DNA TGTGCCACCAGCAGATACAGGGGGGGATCCTACGAGCAGTACTTC.

The chain is built from TRBV6-5 and TRBJ2-3, with 11 bases that match TRBD2. Unmatched junction bases numbered 6, after V lost 6 bases and J lost 7 bases. Germline-derived CDR1 and CDR2 are MNHEY and SVGAGI. The CDR3 runs to 14 residues. The CDR3 region is CASRETSGINTQYF. The CDR3 nucleotides are TGTGCCAGCAGGGAGACTAGCGGGATAAATACGCAGTATTTT.

CDR3 in DNA: TGTGCCAGTAGTTTCCGCCCAGGTAAACTCACTGAAGCTTTCTTT. Translation gives CASSFRPGKLTEAFF. The rearrangement links TRBV19 to TRBJ1-1; D is uncertain. Looked up from germline, CDR1 is LNHDA and CDR2 is SQIVND (reference sequence). This CDR3 comprises 15 residues. Trimming pared 5 bases from V and 4 bases from J, leaving 17 bases between.

The chain combines TRBV29-1 with TRBJ1-1, with a weak D call TRBD1 (6 bases). Trimming cost V 1 base and J 1 base, with 10 bases left between them. The germline V gene has CDR1 SQVTM and CDR2 ANQGSEA. The CDR3 is 14 amino acids. This CDR3 is CSVEADRRNTEAFF. DNA for the CDR3: TGCAGCGTTGAAGCGGACAGAAGGAACACTGAAGCTTTCTTT.

V gene TRBV3-1 (or the pseudogene TRBV3-2) combines with J gene TRBJ1-3; a weak D match, TRBD1 (6 bases). V gave up 1 base and J gave up 0 bases, with 16 bases separating them. The CDR3 length is 18 residues. The germline gives CDR1 LGHDT, CDR2 YNNKEL (reference sequence). The CDR3 is CASSQGIQGFSSGNTIYF. The CDR3 DNA reads TGTGCCAGCAGCCAAGGGATACAGGGCTTTAGCTCTGGAAACACCATATATTTT.

The CDR3 here is CASSGGLAGANEQFF. The CDR3 DNA is TGTGCCAGTTCGGGCGGGCTAGCGGGAGCCAATGAGCAGTTCTTC. The chain combines TRBV5-4 with TRBJ2-1; 10 bases map to TRBD2. CDR1 and CDR2 from the germline V gene are SGHNT and YYREEE (reference sequence). J was trimmed by 6 bases and V by 8 bases; bases with no gene match: 11. This CDR3 comprises 15 residues.

The chain combines TRBV27 with TRBJ2-3; TRBD1 matches 11 bases. The CDR3 extends over 16 amino acids. Germline CDR1 and CDR2: MNHEY and SMNVEV (reference sequence). V shed 6 bases, J shed 2 bases, and the junction held 7 bases outside the gene matches. The CDR3 loop is CASSQGTGGPTDTQYF. The CDR3 DNA reads TGTGCCAGCAGCCAAGGGACAGGGGGTCCCACAGATACGCAGTATTTT.

The gene calls are TRBV6-2 or TRBV6-3 and TRBJ2-5, with 12 bases matching TRBD2. From germline, CDR1 is MNHEY and CDR2 SVGEGT. This CDR3 has 15 residues. V was clipped by 5 bases and J by 5 bases; unmatched bases: 6. The CDR3 sequence: CASSRLAGDRETQYF. DNA of the CDR3: TGTGCCAGCAGTCGACTAGCGGGAGATAGGGAGACCCAGTACTTC.

V is TRBV24-1 and J is TRBJ2-3; 10 bases map to TRBD2. The CDR3 covers 19 residues. The J segment lost 4 bases and the V segment lost 2 bases, leaving 14 bases of the junction unmatched. Germline-derived CDR1 and CDR2 are KGHDR and SFDVKD. The CDR3 reads CATSDSSLSGLAGADTQYF. The CDR3 DNA is TGTGCCACCAGTGATTCCTCCTTAAGCGGGCTAGCGGGAGCAGATACGCAGTATTTT.

This clone occurred once. The chain joins TRBV7-7 to TRBJ2-1; 15 nucleotides agree with TRBD2. V lost 5 bases, J lost 5 bases, and 4 bases stayed unmatched. The CDR3 length is 16 residues. Germline V gives CDR1 SSHAT, CDR2 FNYEAQ (reference sequence). The CDR3: CASSGGLAGGDNEQFF. The CDR3 bases are TGTGCCAGCAGCGGGGGACTAGCGGGAGGAGACAATGAGCAGTTCTTC.

The chain couples TRBV23-1 to TRBJ2-1, with TRBD2 matching over 9 bases. TRBV23-1 is treated as an ORF (open reading frame) with a function not yet certain. This CDR3 has 17 amino acids. Trimming took 1 base from V and 6 from J; bases not matched to a gene: 10. The CDR3: CASSQFLGGRAPNEQFF. The CDR3 DNA reads as TGCGCCAGCAGTCAATTTCTGGGCGGGAGGGCACCCAATGAGCAGTTCTTC.

The chain employs TRBV6-5 and TRBJ1-2, with D tentatively TRBD1 (5 bases). From germline, CDR1 is MNHEY and CDR2 SVGAGI. V lost 7 bases and J 4 bases, leaving 19 bases between the germline ends. The CDR3 is made up of 15 amino acids. As DNA, the CDR3 is TGTGCCAGCACGGGGGGAAGGACCCTTGGCTATGGCTACACCTTC. It encodes CASTGGRTLGYGYTF.

This chain links TRBV6-5 with TRBJ1-2; 9 bases are shared with TRBD1. V was clipped by 7 bases and J by 0 bases; unmatched bases: 9. Looked up from germline, CDR1 is MNHEY and CDR2 is SVGAGI. The CDR3 sequence is 16 residues long. For the CDR3, the DNA is TGTGCCAGCACTTATAGGGGGACAGGGACTAACTATGGCTACACCTTC. It translates to CASTYRGTGTNYGYTF.

The V call is TRBV24-1, the J call TRBJ1-3; D may be TRBD1 (6 bases). V lost 3 bases, J lost 0 bases, and 14 bases lay in between. The CDR3 loop spans 17 amino acids. Germline CDR1 KGHDR, CDR2 SFDVKD. The CDR3 DNA reads TGTGCCACCAGTGATCCCCCAGGGGCTGACTCTGGAAACACCATATATTTT. Translation gives CATSDPPGADSGNTIYF.

This rearrangement joins TRBV20-1 to TRBJ2-1; D is undetermined. This CDR3 contains 11 residues. The V end lost 6 bases, the J end lost 6 bases, and 9 bases lay between the germline ends. Per germline, CDR1 DFQATT and CDR2 SNEGSKA (reference sequence). CDR3 sequence (DNA): TGCAGTGCCCCATACACCAATGAGCAGTTCTTC. Translated, it gives CSAPYTNEQFF.

The rearrangement uses TRBV10-2 and TRBJ2-7, with D tentatively TRBD2 (6 bases). Trimming pared 3 bases from V and 2 bases from J, leaving 11 bases between. The CDR3 runs 14 residues. The germline V gene has CDR1 WSHSY and CDR2 SAAADI. The chain's CDR3 is CASSEGSGPYEQYF. CDR3 in DNA: TGCGCCAGCAGTGAAGGTAGCGGCCCCTACGAGCAGTACTTC.

This chain joins TRBV6-5 and TRBJ2-1; tentative D call: TRBD2 (5 bases). Trimming stripped 3 bases from V and 8 bases from J, with 14 bases between. The germline V gene encodes CDR1 MNHEY and CDR2 SVGAGI. CDR3 size: 14 residues. CDR3 sequence reads: CASSYFPGTDEQFF. DNA for the CDR3: TGTGCCAGCAGTTATTTTCCGGGAACGGATGAGCAGTTCTTC.

The gene calls are TRBV19 and TRBJ1-1, with D possibly TRBD1 on 6 matching bases. V was cut by 3 bases and J by 1 base, with 15 bases left in between. The CDR3 totals 16 residues. The germline V gene encodes CDR1 LNHDA and CDR2 SQIVND (reference sequence). The CDR3 DNA sequence: TGTGCCAGTAGTATCCCCTCGCGGACAGCGAACACTGAAGCTTTCTTT. Amino acids: CASSIPSRTANTEAFF. Together with reference TRBV19 and TRBJ1-1, the CDR3 gives the full variable domain: DGGITQSPKYLFRKEGQNVTLSCEQNLNHDAMYWYRQDPGQGLRLIYYSQIVNDFQKGDIAEGYSVSREKKESFPLTVTSAQKNPTAFYLCASSIPSRTANTEAFFGQGTRLTVV.

The chain joins TRBV19 to TRBJ2-3; D possibly corresponds to TRBD1 (5 bases). This CDR3 contains 15 residues. In germline, CDR1 is LNHDA, CDR2 SQIVND (reference sequence). This CDR3 is CATSSMRRQIDTQYF. In nucleotides, the CDR3 is TGTGCTACCTCTTCCATGAGGCGACAGATAGATACGCAGTATTTT.

Remarks on this clone: At one boundary the junction diverges from the germline segment, which might be a read error. The chain has TRBV11-3 and TRBJ2-7, with TRBD1 identical over 7 bases. This CDR3 comprises 14 residues. CDR1 is SGHNT and CDR2 is YENEEA in the germline V gene. The CDR3 loop is CASTLGGNLGEQYF. The CDR3 DNA follows: TGTGCCAGCACCTTAGGGGGCAATTTGGGCGAGCAGTACTTC.

This chain uses TRBV27 with TRBJ2-5; maybe TRBD1 (5 bases). V shed 5 bases and J shed 3 bases, with 10 bases lying between them. Germline V gene data show CDR1 as MNHEY and CDR2 as SMNVEV (reference sequence). The CDR3 runs to 13 residues. CDR3 in amino acids: CASSLGHKETQYF. The CDR3 DNA follows: TGTGCCAGCAGTCTCGGACATAAAGAGACCCAGTACTTC.

J is TRBJ1-1 and V is TRBV18, with D unclear. Germline CDR1 reads KGHSH; CDR2 reads LQKENI. The CDR3 runs to 11 residues. The V and J ends lost 7 bases and 8 bases respectively, with 11 bases between them. The CDR3 sequence: CASLSGLEAFF. Here the CDR3 DNA reads TGTGCCAGCTTGAGCGGCTTAGAAGCTTTCTTT.

V usage is TRBV10-3 and J usage is TRBJ1-1; 8 nucleotides line up with TRBD1. Germline V lookup: CDR1 ENHRY, CDR2 SYGVKD. CDR3 length: 14 amino acids. V lost 5 bases and J lost 8; bases outside the gene matches: 10. CDR3 residues: CAISSSDRVAEAFF. In nucleotides, the CDR3 is TGTGCCATCAGTTCCTCGGACAGGGTCGCGGAAGCTTTCTTT.